The rows below give T cell receptor beta chains drawn from one sample of a study of CD8+ T cells in alopecia areata. Method: immunoSEQ multiplex PCR; TCRdb's copy keeps in-frame clones and lacks some. This table has around 100,000 clones, 65% to 90% appearing once. Sequenced material: CD8+ T cells sorted from blood, taken between weeks 30 and 35, from a patient treated with tofacitinib. The origin of the receptors is a human donor with alopecia areata. Each CDR3 is given without its conserved first and last residue.

J | V | CDR3
TRBJ1-1 | TRBV29-1 | SVGQGNTEAF
TRBJ2-1 | TRBV5-6 | ASSLAGIGEQF
TRBJ1-6 | TRBV16 | ASSLLGDNSPLH
TRBJ2-7 | TRBV5-6 | ASSLKGPSYEQY
TRBJ2-1 | TRBV4-1 | ASSQDLTPSDEQF
TRBJ2-7 | TRBV27 | ASRPGQGWSYEQY
TRBJ2-1 | TRBV9 | ASSVVRGRDEQF
TRBJ1-2 | TRBV29-1 | SVITGGSNYGYT
TRBJ1-1 | TRBV7-9 | ASSLTGDTEAF
TRBJ2-3 | TRBV23-1 | ASSLGGTDTQY
TRBJ2-2 | TRBV19 | ASSILGGPSTGELF
TRBJ2-6 | TRBV5-4 | ASSPGTGGSGANVLT
TRBJ2-3 | TRBV5-4 | ASSQAGEVDTQY
NA | TRBV5-1 | ASSTVGPSYEQY
TRBJ2-7 | TRBV29-1 | SVELPDGEGQY
TRBJ2-5 | TRBV10-3 | AISDILGTNDFSQETQY
TRBJ2-7 | TRBV25-1 | ASSDPGQSSYEQY
TRBJ2-2 | TRBV14 | ASSRFGRPNTGELF
TRBJ2-1 | TRBV19 | ASSIRWTSRDNEQF
TRBJ2-1 | TRBV14 | ASTHSSYNEQF
TRBJ2-7 | TRBV7-6 | ASSPRQGTGLAGAYEQY
TRBJ2-5 | TRBV7-9 | ASSLAGGQETQY
TRBJ1-1 | TRBV5-1 | ASSPGTGDTEAF
TRBJ2-1 | TRBV29-1 | SVVFVGRVNEQF
TRBJ2-1 | TRBV6-5 | ASSYSGLAGNEQF
TRBJ2-2 | TRBV5-4 | ASSYGTPEATGELF
TRBJ2-1 | TRBV10-3 | AISAEYNEQF
TRBJ2-1 | TRBV10-1 | ASSFDRSNEQF
TRBJ2-7 | TRBV7-6 | ASSLEGTSSYEQY
TRBJ1-1 | TRBV6-6 | ASTIGIGTEAF
TRBJ1-2 | TRBV5-6 | ASSLAGGWAGYT
TRBJ1-1 | TRBV5-4 | ASSGFGTGHTEAF
TRBJ2-7 | TRBV4-1 | ASSQDQLQRYEQY
TRBJ2-2 | TRBV4-1 | ASSQDVGGPTGELF
TRBJ1-2 | TRBV19 | ATSWASNSGYT
TRBJ2-7 | TRBV29-1 | SVEDQGVSSYEQY
TRBJ1-1 | TRBV5-1 | ASSAGTGNTEAF